This TCR beta chain was identified in a study of T cells in Graves' hyperthyroidism and ophthalmopathy. The CDR3 extends over 14 amino acids. In germline, CDR1 is SGHRS, CDR2 YFSETQ. V lost 1 base to trimming and J lost 2 bases, with 9 bases between them. It was RNA transcripts that yielded the amplified TCR beta CDR3 regions. With the HTBI primer set, the TCR CDR3 went through a first round of RT-PCR. One entry per CDR3 protein results from TCRdb running MiXCR on the multiplex PCR reads. The table lists some 720,000 distinct CDR3 sequences, 15% to 20% of them singletons. Source material for PBMCs was over 8 ml fresh peripheral blood.

The material sequenced was blood. This receptor was identified in a man aged 18 to 30 with Graves' hyperthyroidism. The rearrangement links TRBV5-1 to TRBJ2-5; no firm D call. The CDR3 protein is CASSLTRPQETQYF. The CDR3 DNA reads TGCGCCAGCAGCTTGACCAGACCACAAGAGACCCAGTACTTC.